What follows are 4 T cell receptor beta chains derived from one specimen sequenced in a study of blood T cell repertoires in COVID-19. Repertoires were generated with immunoSEQ multiplex PCR, while TCRdb's copy carries only in-frame clones and drops some. Of under 100,000 clones listed, 80% to 95% are singletons. What was sequenced was peripheral blood. All receptors derive from a woman aged 60-70 years with active COVID-19.

CDR3 residues: CASRLTLGYTF. The CDR3 region has the DNA TGTGCCAGCAGACTGACTCTGGGCTACACCTTC. The gene calls are TRBV6-5 and TRBJ1-2; unclear D gene. This CDR3 has 11 residues. In germline, CDR1 is MNHEY, CDR2 SVGAGI. Between the trimmed V and J ends, which lost 6 bases and 8 bases, there was a span of 10 bases.

The rearrangement joins TRBV19 to TRBJ2-1; D unresolved. The germline V gene has CDR1 LNHDA and CDR2 SQIVND (reference sequence). This CDR3 is 13 amino acids long. V lost 8 bases and J 10 bases, leaving 18 bases between the germline ends. The CDR3 bases are TGTGCCAGTGTCGGGTCTCTTATCGGGGAGCAGTTCTTC. Amino acids: CASVGSLIGEQFF. Complete variable domain (other parts from reference TRBV19 and TRBJ2-1): DGGITQSPKYLFRKEGQNVTLSCEQNLNHDAMYWYRQDPGQGLRLIYYSQIVNDFQKGDIAEGYSVSREKKESFPLTVTSAQKNPTAFYLCASVGSLIGEQFFGPGTRLTVL.

The V call is TRBV5-1, the J call TRBJ2-7; TRBD2 matches 9 bases. The trim removed 2 bases at V and 4 bases at J, leaving 1 base unmatched. The CDR3 extends over 13 amino acids. CDR1 is SGHRS and CDR2 is YFSETQ in the germline V gene. The CDR3 DNA is TGCGCCAGCAGCTTTACTAGCGGGTACGAGCAGTACTTC. It specifies CASSFTSGYEQYF.

The V gene is TRBV24-1, the J gene TRBJ2-5; maybe TRBD1 (8 bases). V lost 3 bases, J lost 5 bases, and 18 bases lay in between. From germline, CDR1 is KGHDR and CDR2 SFDVKD. The CDR3 is 16 amino acids. CDR3: CATSDTGQGGGETQYF. The CDR3 nucleotides read TGTGCCACCAGTGATACCGGACAGGGAGGGGGGGAGACCCAGTACTTC.